A single sample is the source of the 22 T cell receptor beta chains below, sequenced in a study of OX40 agonist ivuxolimab in advanced cancers. The library came from the immunoSEQ multiplex PCR assay. In TCRdb, the immuneACCESS table is reduced to in-frame sequences with V and J assigned. These tables do not hold every clone; where another copy was compared, an unresolved V gene accounts for under half, and the others remain unexplained. The sample table records tens of thousands of clones; 85% to 95% of these occur just once. The ten largest clones add up to roughly 11% of the sample. This specimen was CD4+ or CD8+ T cells sorted from blood, taken in a trial of the OX40 agonist ivuxolimab. All receptors derive from an adult with an advanced solid tumor such as melanoma, head and neck, liver or kidney cancer.

This chain connects TRBV13 to TRBJ2-1, with 14 bases lining up with TRBD2. The germline V gene encodes CDR1 PRHDT and CDR2 FYEKMQ (reference sequence). The trim removed 5 bases at V and 1 base at J, leaving 10 bases unmatched. This CDR3 contains 19 residues. In nucleotides, the CDR3 is TGTGCCAGCAGCCCCAAGGGACTAGCGGGAGTTAGGTCCTACAATGAGCAGTTCTTC. It translates to CASSPKGLAGVRSYNEQFF.

The genes are TRBV14 and TRBJ2-2; 12 bases are shared with TRBD2. The CDR3 length is 17 residues. With 5 bases clipped from V and 4 bases from J, the junction kept 8 bases outside the gene matches. CDR1 and CDR2 (germline): SGHDN, FVKESK. The CDR3 here is CASSYSQGLAGTGELFF. For the CDR3, the DNA is TGTGCCAGCAGCTATTCACAGGGACTAGCGGGCACCGGGGAGCTGTTTTTT. Supplemented by reference TRBV14 and TRBJ2-2, the full variable domain reads EAGVTQFPSHSVIEKGQTVTLRCDPISGHDNLYWYRRVMGKEIKFLLHFVKESKQDESGMPNNRFLAERTGGTYSTLKVQPAELEDSGVYFCASSYSQGLAGTGELFFGEGSRLTVL.

This chain joins TRBV2 and TRBJ2-5; 10 nucleotides agree with TRBD2. The CDR3 spans 16 residues. Trimming cost V 5 bases and J 1 base; bases outside gene matches: 7. Germline lookup yields CDR1 SNHLY and CDR2 FYNNEI. CDR3 protein: CASSPRLAGPQETQYF. CDR3 sequence (DNA): TGTGCCAGCAGTCCCCGACTAGCGGGTCCCCAAGAGACCCAGTACTTC.

The genes are TRBV11-2 and TRBJ2-7; D not certain. Germline lookup yields CDR1 SGHAT and CDR2 FQNNGV. V was pared by 0 bases and J by 2 bases, with 11 bases between. The CDR3 spans 15 residues. The CDR3: CASSLDVGTAYEQYF. As DNA, the CDR3 is TGTGCCAGCAGCTTAGATGTCGGTACGGCCTACGAGCAGTACTTC.

The rearrangement uses TRBV10-3 and TRBJ1-3, with a possible D match to TRBD1 (6 bases). CDR1 is ENHRY, CDR2 SYGVKD, per germline. This CDR3 has 14 amino acids. The germline V and J ends were trimmed by 4 bases and 4 bases, with 11 bases remaining between them. The CDR3 DNA sequence: TGTGCCATCAGTGTGGGGGGGCTAGGAAACACCATATATTTT. Translating it yields CAISVGGLGNTIYF.

The chain joins TRBV11-3 to TRBJ1-3; 10 nucleotides align to TRBD1. This CDR3 comprises 19 residues. The trim removed 0 bases at V and 0 bases at J, leaving 8 bases unmatched. CDR1 and CDR2 (germline): SGHNT, YENEEA. The CDR3 DNA reads as TGTGCCAGCAGCTTAGATCCCCGGGACAGGGGCACCTCTGGAAACACCATATATTTT. Amino acids: CASSLDPRDRGTSGNTIYF. Using reference TRBV11-3 and TRBJ1-3 for the parts outside the CDR3, the full variable domain is EAGVVQSPRYKIIEKKQPVAFWCNPISGHNTLYWYLQNLGQGPELLIRYENEEAVDDSQLPKDRFSAERLKGVDSTLKIQPAELGDSAVYLCASSLDPRDRGTSGNTIYFGEGSWLTVV.

The gene calls are TRBV7-9 and TRBJ1-1; D possibly corresponds to TRBD1 (5 bases). The CDR3 extends over 16 amino acids. The ends were cut back, 5 bases at V and 0 bases at J, with 16 bases in the middle. The germline V gene encodes CDR1 SEHNR and CDR2 FQNEAQ (reference sequence). The CDR3 coding sequence is TGTGCCAGCAGCCCTGGACAAGAAGATCTGAACACTGAAGCTTTCTTT. Its protein product is CASSPGQEDLNTEAFF.

V gene TRBV18 combines with J gene TRBJ2-7; 8 nucleotides match TRBD2. CDR3 length: 16 residues. Losses at the gene ends were 3 bases for V and 2 bases for J; bases not matched to a gene: 9. The germline V gene encodes CDR1 KGHSH and CDR2 LQKENI. CDR3 amino acids: CASSPLREASPYEQYF. CDR3 nucleotide sequence: TGTGCCAGCTCACCTTTGCGGGAGGCATCCCCCTACGAGCAGTACTTC. Filled out from reference TRBV18 and TRBJ2-7, the complete variable domain reads NAGVMQNPRHLVRRRGQEARLRCSPMKGHSHVYWYRQLPEEGLKFMVYLQKENIIDESGMPKERFSAEFPKEGPSILRIQQVVRGDSAAYFCASSPLREASPYEQYFGPGTRLTVT.

The chain has TRBV27 and TRBJ2-2; 7 bases agree with TRBD2. Germline V CDR1 and CDR2: MNHEY, SMNVEV (reference sequence). CDR3 length: 17 amino acids. V shed 3 bases, J shed 6 bases, and the junction held 13 bases outside the gene matches. This chain's CDR3 is CASSFATILAGAGELFF. The CDR3 coding sequence is TGTGCCAGCAGTTTCGCCACTATCCTGGCGGGGGCCGGGGAGCTGTTTTTT.

This clone was found a few times. V and J are TRBV19 and TRBJ1-1; a weak D match, TRBD1 (6 bases). The CDR3 is 14 amino acids. Germline-derived CDR1 and CDR2 are LNHDA and SQIVND (reference sequence). The V gene lost 6 bases and the J gene lost 7 bases, with 18 bases spanning the gap. The CDR3 loop reads CASSVGTGFFEAFF. The CDR3 nucleotides read TGTGCCAGTAGCGTAGGCACAGGGTTCTTTGAAGCTTTCTTT.

J is TRBJ2-1 and V is TRBV6-5; a weak D match, TRBD2 (5 bases). Germline V lookup: CDR1 MNHEY, CDR2 SVGAGI. The CDR3 spans 14 residues. Trimming removed 0 bases at V and 4 bases at J, with 7 bases between. CDR3 in amino acids: CASSYSGGYNEQFF. The CDR3 DNA is TGTGCCAGCAGTTACTCCGGCGGGTACAATGAGCAGTTCTTC.

J is TRBJ2-3 and V is TRBV19, with 10 bases that match TRBD2. The germline V gene encodes CDR1 LNHDA and CDR2 SQIVND (reference sequence). This CDR3 comprises 16 residues. Trimming cost V 3 bases and J 2 bases; bases outside gene matches: 5. The chain's CDR3 is CASSIPGLALTDTQYF. CDR3 DNA sequence: TGTGCCAGTAGTATTCCGGGACTAGCGCTCACAGATACGCAGTATTTT.

J is TRBJ2-1 and V is TRBV7-3, with 7 positions matching TRBD2. V trimming: 2 bases; J trimming: 3 bases; junction bases outside the gene matches: 4. Germline loops: CDR1 SGHTA, CDR2 FQGTGA. CDR3 length: 15 residues. The chain's CDR3 is CASSLAGAGYNEQFF. CDR3 DNA: TGTGCCAGCAGCTTAGCGGGAGCGGGCTACAATGAGCAGTTCTTC.

The chain recombines TRBV4-2 with TRBJ2-1; TRBD2 matches 8 bases. Trimming removed 0 bases from V and 7 bases from J; junction bases left unmatched: 14. Per germline, CDR1 LGHNA and CDR2 YNFKEQ. The CDR3 sequence is 18 residues long. The CDR3 DNA follows: TGTGCCAGCAGCCAAGATCCTAGCGGGTTATTACTCGATAATGAGCAGTTCTTC. As protein: CASSQDPSGLLLDNEQFF.

The V gene is TRBV6-5, the J gene TRBJ2-5, with 10 bases aligning to TRBD2. The DNA end lines up better with TRBJ2-7; the J call may be wrong. Germline V lookup: CDR1 MNHEY, CDR2 SVGAGI. The CDR3 totals 15 residues. CDR3 nucleotide sequence: TGTGCCAGCAGTTACGGTAGCGGGGGGTCCTACGAGCAGTACTTC. Amino acids: CASSYGSGGSYEQYF.

The rearrangement uses TRBV6-1 and TRBJ2-7; TRBD2 aligns across 7 bases. J gave up 4 bases and V 7 bases, and 10 bases lay outside the gene matches. The CDR3 contains 14 residues. Germline CDR1 reads MNHNS; CDR2 reads SASEGT. The CDR3 loop reads CASKKTAGGYEQYF. The DNA for the CDR3 is TGTGCCAGCAAGAAAACGGCCGGGGGGTACGAGCAGTACTTC.

This chain connects TRBV11-2 to TRBJ2-5; D perhaps matches TRBD1 (7 bases). The CDR3 covers 17 residues. V was shortened by 0 bases and J by 5 bases, with 19 bases between the two germline ends. Germline V gene data show CDR1 as SGHAT and CDR2 as FQNNGV. DNA of the CDR3: TGTGCCAGCAGCTTAGACCCAACAGGGGACTGGCGGGAGACCCAGTACTTC. This sequence encodes CASSLDPTGDWRETQYF.

This chain's CDR3 is CASSRPSWGDTEAFF. For the CDR3, the DNA is TGTGCCAGCAGCCGCCCATCGTGGGGGGACACTGAAGCTTTCTTT. The chain employs TRBV28 and TRBJ1-1; D might be TRBD1 (5 bases). The CDR3 runs 15 residues. The V gene's germline CDR1 is MDHEN and CDR2 SYDVKM. Trimming pared 6 bases from V and 3 bases from J, leaving 17 bases between. Using reference TRBV28 and TRBJ1-1 for the parts outside the CDR3, the full variable domain is DVKVTQSSRYLVKRTGEKVFLECVQDMDHENMFWYRQDPGLGLRLIYFSYDVKMKEKGDIPEGYSVSREKKERFSLILESASTNQTSMYLCASSRPSWGDTEAFFGQGTRLTVV.

The CDR3 coding sequence is TGCAGCGTTTGGACCGACCCGGGCACTGAAGCTTTCTTT. Translating gives CSVWTDPGTEAFF. V usage is TRBV29-1 and J usage is TRBJ1-1; D gene uncertain. Germline lookup yields CDR1 SQVTM and CDR2 ANQGSEA. The ends were cut back, 5 bases at V and 4 bases at J, with 14 bases in the middle. This CDR3 is 13 amino acids long.

Only one count was recorded for this clone. The rearrangement uses TRBV6-1 and TRBJ1-3, with D perhaps TRBD1 (5 bases). The CDR3 is made up of 16 amino acids. With 4 bases removed from V and 0 bases from J, the gap between germline ends came to 13 bases. CDR1 is MNHNS, CDR2 SASEGT, per germline. The CDR3 sequence is CASSAARTYSGNTIYF. The CDR3 nucleotides read TGTGCCAGCAGTGCCGCCCGGACATACTCTGGAAACACCATATATTTT.

This clone was counted a single time. The V and J genes are TRBV5-6 and TRBJ2-4; D could derive from TRBD1 or TRBD2 (5 bases each). The CDR3 extends over 15 amino acids. Germline-derived CDR1 and CDR2 are SGHDT and YYEEEE. V gave up 2 bases and J gave up 6 bases, with 15 bases separating them. The CDR3 DNA reads TGTGCCAGCAGCTTAGGTTCAGGGACCCGAAACATTCAGTACTTC. This gives the protein CASSLGSGTRNIQYF.

As to this clone: In the same sample, other DNA sequences code for this CDR3. The rearrangement links TRBV9 to TRBJ2-7; 7 bases map to TRBD1. Germline assignment: CDR1 SGDLS and CDR2 YYNGEE. V lost 0 bases, J lost 2 bases, and 2 bases stayed unmatched. The CDR3 has 14 residues. In nucleotides, the CDR3 is TGTGCCAGCAGCGTAGGCCAGGGGGCCTACGAGCAGTACTTC. This sequence encodes CASSVGQGAYEQYF.